Below are 21 T cell receptor beta chains sequenced from a single sample in a study of T cell responses to AZD1222 COVID-19 vaccine. Here immunoSEQ multiplex PCR was the method, and the copy in TCRdb shows in-frame clones only, minus some. The data hold around 200,000 clones, with around 94% observed a single time. This specimen consisted of peripheral blood, obtained 28 days after the second AZD1222 dose. The receptors stem from an adult who received the AZD1222 COVID-19 vaccine.

The J gene is TRBJ2-7, the V gene TRBV18; the match to TRBD1 covers 7 bases. Germline-derived CDR1 and CDR2 are KGHSH and LQKENI. The CDR3 extends over 16 amino acids. The J segment lost 5 bases and the V segment lost 2 bases, leaving 12 bases of the junction unmatched. CDR3 in amino acids: CASSPSFAGGTDEQYF. The CDR3 coding sequence is TGTGCCAGCTCACCATCCTTCGCAGGGGGTACTGACGAGCAGTACTTC.

The chain recombines TRBV7-9 with TRBJ1-1; no reliable D call. The CDR3 has 14 amino acids. Germline CDR1 SEHNR, CDR2 FQNEAQ (reference sequence). Trimming removed 1 base at V and 8 bases at J, with 14 bases between. The CDR3 nucleotides are TGTGCCAGCAGCTTAGTTGGGTCAGCGAAAGAAGCTTTCTTT. Residues: CASSLVGSAKEAFF. The full variable domain, with the rest looked up from reference TRBV7-9 and TRBJ1-1, is DTGVSQNPRHKITKRGQNVTFRCDPISEHNRLYWYRQTLGQGPEFLTYFQNEAQLEKSRLLSDRFSAERPKGSFSTLEIQRTEQGDSAMYLCASSLVGSAKEAFFGQGTRLTVV.

The V gene is TRBV2, the J gene TRBJ2-5; no clear D gene. V lost 7 bases and J lost 4, with 13 bases in between. This CDR3 contains 13 residues. CDR1 is SNHLY, CDR2 FYNNEI, per germline. CDR3: CASTVSKPETQYF. CDR3 DNA sequence: TGTGCCAGCACAGTCAGTAAACCAGAGACCCAGTACTTC.

J is TRBJ2-5 and V is TRBV10-3, with 7 bases aligning to TRBD1. This CDR3 spans 16 amino acids. Germline CDR1 is ENHRY and CDR2 is SYGVKD. J gave up 2 bases and V 4 bases, and 10 bases lay outside the gene matches. The CDR3 bases are TGTGCCATCAGTGTTAGGCGGTTACAGGGGCAAGAGACCCAGTACTTC. Its translation is CAISVRRLQGQETQYF.

The DNA of the CDR3 is TGTGCCAGCAGCCAAGATGGCACCGGGGAGCTGTTTTTT. This translates into CASSQDGTGELFF. The chain joins TRBV3-1 (or the pseudogene TRBV3-2) to TRBJ2-2; no clear D gene. There are 13 residues in the CDR3. The V end was cut by 0 bases, the J end by 4 bases, with 3 bases between. The germline CDR1 and CDR2 sequences are LGHDT and YNNKEL (reference sequence).

The rearrangement joins TRBV11-3 to TRBJ2-5; 7 bases map to TRBD2. The germline CDR1 and CDR2 sequences are SGHNT and YENEEA. The trim removed 1 base at V and 1 base at J, leaving 6 bases unmatched. The CDR3 length is 16 residues. The CDR3 loop reads CASSLGRAGFQETQYF. CDR3 nucleotides: TGTGCCAGCAGCTTAGGCAGAGCGGGGTTCCAAGAGACCCAGTACTTC.

The V gene is TRBV7-2, the J gene TRBJ1-5; 10 bases map to TRBD1. The CDR3 length is 18 residues. Germline V gene sequence: CDR1 SGHTA, CDR2 FQGNSA. The V gene end was trimmed by 1 base and the J gene end by 3 bases; junction bases not matched to a gene: 9. The CDR3 sequence is CASSLVAGTGVNNQPQHF. The CDR3 nucleotides read TGTGCCAGCAGCTTAGTGGCCGGGACAGGGGTAAACAATCAGCCCCAGCATTTT.

This clone was seen just once. The chain uses TRBV19 and TRBJ1-5, with D unclear. Per germline, CDR1 LNHDA and CDR2 SQIVND (reference sequence). This CDR3 spans 14 amino acids. Trimming left V 7 bases short and J 5 bases short, with 15 bases between. This chain's CDR3 is CASTAGAPDQPQHF. CDR3 sequence (DNA): TGTGCCAGTACGGCGGGCGCCCCAGATCAGCCCCAGCATTTT. The full variable domain, rest sourced from reference TRBV19 and TRBJ1-5, is DGGITQSPKYLFRKEGQNVTLSCEQNLNHDAMYWYRQDPGQGLRLIYYSQIVNDFQKGDIAEGYSVSREKKESFPLTVTSAQKNPTAFYLCASTAGAPDQPQHFGDGTRLSIL.

This rearrangement joins TRBV27 to TRBJ1-2; 12 positions agree with TRBD1. The CDR3 has 16 amino acids. V trimming: 7 bases; J trimming: 8 bases; junction bases outside the gene matches: 14. Germline assignment: CDR1 MNHEY and CDR2 SMNVEV (reference sequence). The CDR3 is CASTRTPGQGAGGYTF. CDR3 nucleotides: TGTGCCAGCACCCGAACCCCGGGACAGGGGGCAGGGGGCTACACCTTC.

V usage is TRBV7-2 and J usage is TRBJ1-2; 10 bases are shared with TRBD1. With V trimmed by 1 base and J by 4 bases, 3 bases remained unmatched. This CDR3 region has 15 residues. Germline CDR1 and CDR2: SGHTA and FQGNSA. In DNA, the CDR3 is TGTGCCAGCAGCTTAGGACAGGGGGCCAGCTATGGCTACACCTTC. Amino acid sequence: CASSLGQGASYGYTF.

This sequence joins TRBV12-3 or TRBV12-4 and TRBJ2-3; D not resolved. The CDR3 has 12 residues. V lost 6 bases, J lost 5 bases, and 9 bases lay in between. CDR3 region: CASRGPGDTQYF. CDR3 DNA sequence: TGTGCCAGCAGGGGCCCGGGAGATACGCAGTATTTT.

The chain has TRBV29-1 and TRBJ2-3; the D gene is possibly TRBD1 (5 bases). The CDR3 consists of 14 residues. Trimming removed 4 bases at V and 2 bases at J, with 13 bases between. CDR1 is SQVTM and CDR2 is ANQGSEA in the germline V gene. This CDR3 reads CSVGADINTDTQYF. The DNA of the CDR3 is TGCAGCGTTGGGGCGGACATCAACACAGATACGCAGTATTTT.

This rearrangement joins TRBV19 to TRBJ2-7; 7 bases align to TRBD2. The J segment lost 6 bases and the V segment lost 3 bases, leaving 14 bases of the junction unmatched. The CDR3 loop spans 16 amino acids. CDR1 and CDR2 from the germline V gene are LNHDA and SQIVND (reference sequence). CDR3 bases: TGTGCCAGTAGTATGGCACTAGCGAACCGAGGTTCCGAGCAGTACTTC. Protein sequence: CASSMALANRGSEQYF.

The chain joins TRBV28 to TRBJ2-7; TRBD1 matches 9 bases. The CDR3 contains 16 residues. The germline V gene encodes CDR1 MDHEN and CDR2 SYDVKM. V gave up 5 bases and J gave up 6 bases; unmatched junction bases: 14. The CDR3 coding sequence is TGTGCCAGCAGTCAATTGCCCGCACAGGGGGCGCGCGAGCAGTACTTC. Translation gives CASSQLPAQGAREQYF.

The rearrangement uses TRBV6-5 and TRBJ2-5; no firm D call. V was clipped by 7 bases and J by 7 bases, with 10 bases between them. The germline V gene has CDR1 MNHEY and CDR2 SVGAGI. This CDR3 contains 11 residues. DNA of the CDR3: TGTGCCAGCACTAGAGGTGGGACCCAGTACTTC. Its protein product is CASTRGGTQYF.

This clone was detected only once. The chain recombines TRBV27 with TRBJ2-7; a possible D gene is TRBD1 (5 bases). The V gene lost 2 bases and the J gene lost 0 bases, with 5 bases spanning the gap. The germline V gene encodes CDR1 MNHEY and CDR2 SMNVEV (reference sequence). The CDR3 contains 13 residues. The CDR3 DNA sequence: TGTGCCAGCAGTTTAGACAGCTCCTACGAGCAGTACTTC. It yields the protein CASSLDSSYEQYF.

The chain joins TRBV3-1 (or the pseudogene TRBV3-2) to TRBJ1-3, with 8 bases identical to TRBD1. J was trimmed by 5 bases and V by 6 bases; bases with no gene match: 12. This CDR3 has 16 amino acids. The germline gives CDR1 LGHDT, CDR2 YNNKEL (reference sequence). The CDR3 region has the DNA TGTGCCAGCAGACCTAAGACAGGGGATAGCAGAAACACCATATATTTT. Protein product: CASRPKTGDSRNTIYF.

V usage is TRBV6-5 and J usage is TRBJ2-7; 11 bases are a match to TRBD1. This CDR3 contains 13 residues. Germline CDR1 and CDR2: MNHEY and SVGAGI. Trimming at V came to 8 bases and at J to 3 bases, leaving 3 bases not matched to a gene. The CDR3 coding sequence is TGTGCCAGCGCCGGGACAGGGGGCTACGAGCAGTACTTC. Translation: CASAGTGGYEQYF.

This chain joins TRBV6-6 and TRBJ2-6, with a weak D call TRBD1 (6 bases). CDR1 MNHNY and CDR2 SVGAGI come from the germline V gene (reference sequence). This CDR3 region has 15 residues. Deletions cut 6 bases from V and 0 bases from J, with 9 bases between. CDR3 DNA sequence: TGTGCCAGCAGGAAGACAGGCTCTGGGGCCAACGTCCTGACTTTC. Amino acid sequence: CASRKTGSGANVLTF.

The V and J genes are TRBV19 and TRBJ2-3; tentatively, D is TRBD1 (5 bases). CDR1 and CDR2 from the germline V gene are LNHDA and SQIVND (reference sequence). The CDR3 sequence is 16 residues long. V lost 7 bases, J lost 0 bases, and 17 bases lay in between. CDR3 sequence: CASTIGADPSTDTQYF. In nucleotides, the CDR3 is TGTGCCAGTACCATTGGGGCCGACCCCAGCACAGATACGCAGTATTTT.

The gene calls are TRBV27 and TRBJ1-1; TRBD1 matches 8 bases. From germline, CDR1 is MNHEY and CDR2 SMNVEV (reference sequence). This CDR3 comprises 14 residues. V trimming: 6 bases; J trimming: 6 bases; junction bases outside the gene matches: 9. The chain's CDR3 is CASRITGGRAEAFF. The CDR3, as DNA: TGTGCCAGCAGGATAACAGGGGGAAGGGCTGAAGCTTTCTTT.